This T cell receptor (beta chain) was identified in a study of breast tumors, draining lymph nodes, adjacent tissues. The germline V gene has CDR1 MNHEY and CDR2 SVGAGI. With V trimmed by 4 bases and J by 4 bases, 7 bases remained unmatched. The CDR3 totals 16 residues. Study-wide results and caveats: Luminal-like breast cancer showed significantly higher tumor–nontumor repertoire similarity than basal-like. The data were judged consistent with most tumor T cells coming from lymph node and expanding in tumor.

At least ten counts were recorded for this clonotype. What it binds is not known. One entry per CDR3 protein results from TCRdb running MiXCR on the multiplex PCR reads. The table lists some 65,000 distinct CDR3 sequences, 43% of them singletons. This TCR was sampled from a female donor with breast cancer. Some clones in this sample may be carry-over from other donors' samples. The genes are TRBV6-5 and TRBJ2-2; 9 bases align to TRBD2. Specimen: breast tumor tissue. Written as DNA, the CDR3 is TGTGCCAGCAGTTCACTGGCGGGAGGGTTCACCGGGGAGCTGTTTTTT. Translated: CASSSLAGGFTGELFF.